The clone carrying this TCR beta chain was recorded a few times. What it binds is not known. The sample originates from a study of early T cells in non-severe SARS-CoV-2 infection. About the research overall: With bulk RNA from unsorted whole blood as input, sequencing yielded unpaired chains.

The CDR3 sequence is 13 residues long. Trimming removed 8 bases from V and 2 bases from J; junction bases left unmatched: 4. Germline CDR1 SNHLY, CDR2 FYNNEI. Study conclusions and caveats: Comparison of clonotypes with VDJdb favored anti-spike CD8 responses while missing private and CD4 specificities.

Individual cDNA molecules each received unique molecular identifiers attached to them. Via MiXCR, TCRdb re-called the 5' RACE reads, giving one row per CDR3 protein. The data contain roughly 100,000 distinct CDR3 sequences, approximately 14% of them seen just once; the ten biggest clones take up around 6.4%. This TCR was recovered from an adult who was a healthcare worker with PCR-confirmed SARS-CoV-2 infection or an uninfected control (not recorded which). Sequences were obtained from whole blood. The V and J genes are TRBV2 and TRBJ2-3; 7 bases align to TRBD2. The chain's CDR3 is CASGRDHTDTQYF. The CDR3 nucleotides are TGTGCCAGCGGGAGGGACCACACAGATACGCAGTATTTT. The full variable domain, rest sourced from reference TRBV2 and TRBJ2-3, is EPEVTQTPSHQVTQMGQEVILRCVPISNHLYFYWYRQILGQKVEFLVSFYNNEISEKSEIFDDQFSVERPDGSNFTLKIRSTKLEDSAMYFCASGRDHTDTQYFGPGTRLTVL.